This record covers a single T cell receptor beta chain. Its target is not known. These data come from a study of healthy donors' naive CD4 and CD8 T cells. TCR libraries were built from about 500 ng of total RNA by linear amplification. TCRdb re-derived calls from the reads in MiXCR, one entry per CDR3 protein. The sample contains approximately 180,000 distinct CDR3 sequences, 65% to 75% of which appear only once. Broader study findings: The study did not address homeostatic proliferation effects in naive T cells. Positive CDR3 charge linked to CD4+ cells, negative to CD8+ cells.

CD4+CD8-CD45RO-CD45RA+ cells were naive CD4+; CD8+CD4-CD45RA+CD27bright cells were naive CD8+. CDR1 and CDR2 from the germline V gene are LNHDA and SQIVND (reference sequence). Trimming shortened V by 5 bases and J by 0 bases, and 13 bases separated the two germline ends. The CDR3 runs 15 residues. V gene TRBV19 combines with J gene TRBJ1-1; D is undetermined. The sequence derives from a pool of human donors in good health; the sample pools cells from several healthy donors. The sequencing input was naive CD4+ and CD8+ T cells sorted from blood, pooled from several donors. The CDR3 DNA follows: TGTGCCAGTAGTGTAAGGACGGGGATGAACACTGAAGCTTTCTTT. The encoded protein is CASSVRTGMNTEAFF.